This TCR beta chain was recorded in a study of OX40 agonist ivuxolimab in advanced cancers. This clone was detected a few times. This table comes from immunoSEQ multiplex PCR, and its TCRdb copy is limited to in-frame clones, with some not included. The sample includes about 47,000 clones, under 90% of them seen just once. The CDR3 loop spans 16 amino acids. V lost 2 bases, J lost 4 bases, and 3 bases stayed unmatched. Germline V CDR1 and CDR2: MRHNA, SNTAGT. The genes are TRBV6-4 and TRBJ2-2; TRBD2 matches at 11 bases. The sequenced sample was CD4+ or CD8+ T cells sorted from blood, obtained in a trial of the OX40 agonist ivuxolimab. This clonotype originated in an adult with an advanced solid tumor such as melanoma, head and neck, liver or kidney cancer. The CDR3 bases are TGTGCCAGCAGTGACGAGGGACTAGCGGCCACCGGGGAGCTGTTTTTT. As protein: CASSDEGLAATGELFF.